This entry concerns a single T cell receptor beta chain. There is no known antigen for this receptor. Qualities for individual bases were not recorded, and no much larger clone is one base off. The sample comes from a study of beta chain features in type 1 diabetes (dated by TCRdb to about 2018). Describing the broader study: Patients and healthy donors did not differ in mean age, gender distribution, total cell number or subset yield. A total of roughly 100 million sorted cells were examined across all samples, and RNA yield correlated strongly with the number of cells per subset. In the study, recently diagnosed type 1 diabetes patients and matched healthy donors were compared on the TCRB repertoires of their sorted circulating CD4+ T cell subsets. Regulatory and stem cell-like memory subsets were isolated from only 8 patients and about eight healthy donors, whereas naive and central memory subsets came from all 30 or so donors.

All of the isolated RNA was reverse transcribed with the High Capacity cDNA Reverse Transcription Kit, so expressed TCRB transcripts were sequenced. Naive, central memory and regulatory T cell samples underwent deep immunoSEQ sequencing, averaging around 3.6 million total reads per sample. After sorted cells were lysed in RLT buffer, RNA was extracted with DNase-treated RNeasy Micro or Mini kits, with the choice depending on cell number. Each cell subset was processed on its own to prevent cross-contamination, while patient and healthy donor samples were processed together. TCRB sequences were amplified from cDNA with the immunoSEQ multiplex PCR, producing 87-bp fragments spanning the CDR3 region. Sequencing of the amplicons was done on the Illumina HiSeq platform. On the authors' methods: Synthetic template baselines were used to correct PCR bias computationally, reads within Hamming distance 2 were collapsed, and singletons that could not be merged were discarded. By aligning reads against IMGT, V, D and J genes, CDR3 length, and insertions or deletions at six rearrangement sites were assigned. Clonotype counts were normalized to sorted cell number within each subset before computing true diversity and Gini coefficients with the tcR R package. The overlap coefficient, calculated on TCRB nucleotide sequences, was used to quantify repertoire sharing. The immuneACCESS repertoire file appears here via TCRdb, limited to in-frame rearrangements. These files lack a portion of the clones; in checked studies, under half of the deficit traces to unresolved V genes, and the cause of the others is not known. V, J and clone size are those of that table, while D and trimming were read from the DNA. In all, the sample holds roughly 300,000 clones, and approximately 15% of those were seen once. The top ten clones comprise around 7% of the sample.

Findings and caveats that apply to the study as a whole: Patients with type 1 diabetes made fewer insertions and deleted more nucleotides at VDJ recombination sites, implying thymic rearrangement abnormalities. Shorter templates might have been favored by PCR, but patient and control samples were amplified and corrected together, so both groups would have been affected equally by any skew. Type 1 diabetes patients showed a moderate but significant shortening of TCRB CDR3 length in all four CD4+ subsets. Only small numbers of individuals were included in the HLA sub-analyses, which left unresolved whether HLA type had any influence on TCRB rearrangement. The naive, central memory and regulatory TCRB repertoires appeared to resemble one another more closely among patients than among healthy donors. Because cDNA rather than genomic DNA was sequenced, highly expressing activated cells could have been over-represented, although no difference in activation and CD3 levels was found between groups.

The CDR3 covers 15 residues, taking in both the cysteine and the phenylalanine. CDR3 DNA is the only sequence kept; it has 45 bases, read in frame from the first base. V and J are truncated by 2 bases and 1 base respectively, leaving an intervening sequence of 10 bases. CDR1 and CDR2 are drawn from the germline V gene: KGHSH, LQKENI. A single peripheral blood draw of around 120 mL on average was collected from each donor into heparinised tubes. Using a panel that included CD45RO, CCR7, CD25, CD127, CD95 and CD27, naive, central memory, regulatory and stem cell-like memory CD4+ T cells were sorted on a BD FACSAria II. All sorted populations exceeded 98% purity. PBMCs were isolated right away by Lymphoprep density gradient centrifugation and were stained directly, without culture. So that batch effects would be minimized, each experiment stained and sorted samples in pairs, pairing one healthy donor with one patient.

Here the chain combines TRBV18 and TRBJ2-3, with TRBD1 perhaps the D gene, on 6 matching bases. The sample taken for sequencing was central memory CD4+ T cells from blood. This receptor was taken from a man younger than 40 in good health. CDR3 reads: CASSPNRQGTDTQYF. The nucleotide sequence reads TGTGCCAGCTCACCAAACCGACAGGGCACAGATACGCAGTATTTT.